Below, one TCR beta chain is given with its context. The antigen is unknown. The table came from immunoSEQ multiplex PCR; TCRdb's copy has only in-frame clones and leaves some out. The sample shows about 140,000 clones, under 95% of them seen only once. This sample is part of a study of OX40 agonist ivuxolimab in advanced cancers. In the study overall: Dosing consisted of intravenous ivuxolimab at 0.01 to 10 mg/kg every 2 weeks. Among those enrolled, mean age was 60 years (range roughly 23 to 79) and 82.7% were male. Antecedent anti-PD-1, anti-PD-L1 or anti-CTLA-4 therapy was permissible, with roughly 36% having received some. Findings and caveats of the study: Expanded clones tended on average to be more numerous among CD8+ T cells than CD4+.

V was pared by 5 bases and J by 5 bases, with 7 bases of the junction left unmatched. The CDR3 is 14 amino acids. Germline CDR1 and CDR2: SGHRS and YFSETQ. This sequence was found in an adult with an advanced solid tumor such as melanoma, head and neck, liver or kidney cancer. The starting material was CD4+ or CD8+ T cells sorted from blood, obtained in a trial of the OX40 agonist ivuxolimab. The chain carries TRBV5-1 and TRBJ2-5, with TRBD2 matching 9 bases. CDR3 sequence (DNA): TGCGCCAGCAGATTTAGCGGGAGAGGGGAGACCCAGTACTTC. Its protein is CASRFSGRGETQYF.